This T cell receptor beta chain was identified during a study of T-cell memory formation after mild COVID-19. General observations from the study: Clones which contracted sat mainly in CM and EM if CD4+, and in EMRA if CD8+.

TCRdb used MiXCR to reprocess the 5' RACE reads, holding one entry per CDR3 protein. The sample records more than 200,000 distinct CDR3 sequences, over 15% being singletons. V was clipped by 0 bases and J by 6 bases; unmatched bases: 7. CDR3 length: 17 residues. In germline, CDR1 is SGHRS, CDR2 YFSETQ. This clonotype was counted once. Its antigen is not known. The chain has TRBV5-1 and TRBJ2-1; TRBD2 matches at 12 bases. The sample was PBMCs or a T cell subset sorted from them (not recorded which). The receptor was derived from a man aged 18-30 years who had mild COVID-19 (a few samples of this study predate the infection). Cell type and time point are not known. The CDR3 DNA is TGCGCCAGCAGCTTGGCGGAGACTAGCGGGGGAATCAATGAGCAGTTCTTC. It codes for CASSLAETSGGINEQFF.